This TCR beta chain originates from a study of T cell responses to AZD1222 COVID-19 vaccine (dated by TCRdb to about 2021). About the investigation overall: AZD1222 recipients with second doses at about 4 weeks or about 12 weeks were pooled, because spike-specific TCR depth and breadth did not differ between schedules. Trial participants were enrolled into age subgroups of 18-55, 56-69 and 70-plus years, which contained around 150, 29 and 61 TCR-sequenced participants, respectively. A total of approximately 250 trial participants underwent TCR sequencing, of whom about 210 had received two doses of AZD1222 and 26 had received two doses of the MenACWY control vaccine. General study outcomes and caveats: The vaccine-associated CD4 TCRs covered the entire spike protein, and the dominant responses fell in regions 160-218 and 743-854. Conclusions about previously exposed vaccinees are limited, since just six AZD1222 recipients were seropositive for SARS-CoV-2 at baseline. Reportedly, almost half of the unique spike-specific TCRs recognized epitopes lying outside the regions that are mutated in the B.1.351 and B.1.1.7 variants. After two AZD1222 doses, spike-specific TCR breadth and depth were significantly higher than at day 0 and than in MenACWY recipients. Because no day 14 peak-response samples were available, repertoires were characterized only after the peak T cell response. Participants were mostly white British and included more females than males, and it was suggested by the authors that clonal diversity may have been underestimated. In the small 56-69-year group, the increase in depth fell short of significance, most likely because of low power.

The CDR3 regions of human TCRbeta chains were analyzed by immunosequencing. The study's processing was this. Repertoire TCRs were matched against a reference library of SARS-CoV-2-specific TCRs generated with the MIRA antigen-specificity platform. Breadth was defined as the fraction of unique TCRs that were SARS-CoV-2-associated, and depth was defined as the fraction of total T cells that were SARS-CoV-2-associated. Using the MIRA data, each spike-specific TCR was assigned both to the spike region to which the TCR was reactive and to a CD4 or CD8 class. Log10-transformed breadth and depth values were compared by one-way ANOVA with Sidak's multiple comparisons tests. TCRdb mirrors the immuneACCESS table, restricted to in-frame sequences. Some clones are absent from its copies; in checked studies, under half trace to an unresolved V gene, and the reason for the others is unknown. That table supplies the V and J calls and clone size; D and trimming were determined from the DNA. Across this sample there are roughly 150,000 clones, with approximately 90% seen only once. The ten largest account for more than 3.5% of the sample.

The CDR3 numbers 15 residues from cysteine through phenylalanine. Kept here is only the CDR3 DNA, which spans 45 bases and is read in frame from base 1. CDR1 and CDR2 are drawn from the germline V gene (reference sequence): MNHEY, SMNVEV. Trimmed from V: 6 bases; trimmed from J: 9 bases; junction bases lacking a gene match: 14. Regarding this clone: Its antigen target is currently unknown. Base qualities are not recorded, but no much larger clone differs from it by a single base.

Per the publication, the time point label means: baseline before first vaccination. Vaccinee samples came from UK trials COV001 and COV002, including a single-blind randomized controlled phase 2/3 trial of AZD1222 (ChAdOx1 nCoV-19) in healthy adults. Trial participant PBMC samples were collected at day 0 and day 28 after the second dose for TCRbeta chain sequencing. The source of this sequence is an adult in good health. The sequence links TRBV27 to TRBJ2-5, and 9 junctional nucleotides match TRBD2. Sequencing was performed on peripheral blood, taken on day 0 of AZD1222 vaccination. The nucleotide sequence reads TGTGCCAGCAGCCCCGCCCTAGCGGGATGGGGGGCCCAGTACTTC. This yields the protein CASSPALAGWGAQYF.